The clone carrying this T cell receptor beta chain was found a few times. Its target is unknown. Germline CDR1 is MNHEY and CDR2 is SMNVEV (reference sequence). This CDR3 is built from 16 residues. V dropped 4 bases and J dropped 4; count of bases not matched to a gene: 8. TCRdb keeps only in-frame clones here, not all; method: immunoSEQ multiplex PCR. The table records around 72,000 clones, around 80% of them present only once. The sample is drawn from a study of radiotherapy plus CTLA-4 blockade in lung cancer. The overall study: Roughly 17% of patients responded objectively, and about 33% achieved disease control. Findings and limits, study-wide: Blood TCR clones of tumor origin expanded after radiotherapy plus ipilimumab. In blood, early T cell clone dynamics reportedly predicted response best, together with interferon-beta.

V gene TRBV27 combines with J gene TRBJ1-2, with TRBD1 matching 11 bases. The TCR originated in a human donor with non-small cell lung cancer who had a complete response to radiotherapy plus ipilimumab. The material was peripheral blood, obtained from a patient treated with radiotherapy plus ipilimumab. The CDR3 DNA is TGTGCCAGCAGTTCCGGGGGACAGGGGGAGCTCTATGGCTACACCTTC. Its translation is CASSSGGQGELYGYTF.